Below, 2 T cell receptor beta chains from the same sample are listed, as sequenced in a study of PD-1 blockade in mismatch repair-deficient tumors. Here immunoSEQ multiplex PCR was the method, and the copy in TCRdb shows in-frame clones only, minus some. The top ten clones hold just over 2.5% of a sample with some 84,000 clones, around 85% of them seen once. The sequencing used peripheral blood, collected 12 weeks after starting pembrolizumab. These receptors originate from an adult with mismatch repair-deficient cancer.

The chain is built from TRBV5-1 and TRBJ2-2, with D uncertain. Germline CDR1 SGHRS, CDR2 YFSETQ. The V end was cut by 0 bases, the J end by 7 bases, with 10 bases between. The CDR3 contains 14 residues. This CDR3 reads CASSLGLVGGELFF. DNA of the CDR3: TGCGCCAGCAGCTTGGGGCTAGTAGGCGGGGAGCTGTTTTTT.

The chain couples TRBV6-6 to TRBJ2-1; TRBD1 matches 7 bases. CDR1 is MNHNY and CDR2 is SVGAGI in the germline V gene (reference sequence). Trimming at V came to 6 bases and at J to 4 bases, leaving 9 bases not matched to a gene. CDR3 length equals 15 residues. CDR3 in DNA: TGTGCCAGCAGCTCCGCGGACAGGAGATACAATGAGCAGTTCTTC. Translated, it gives CASSSADRRYNEQFF.